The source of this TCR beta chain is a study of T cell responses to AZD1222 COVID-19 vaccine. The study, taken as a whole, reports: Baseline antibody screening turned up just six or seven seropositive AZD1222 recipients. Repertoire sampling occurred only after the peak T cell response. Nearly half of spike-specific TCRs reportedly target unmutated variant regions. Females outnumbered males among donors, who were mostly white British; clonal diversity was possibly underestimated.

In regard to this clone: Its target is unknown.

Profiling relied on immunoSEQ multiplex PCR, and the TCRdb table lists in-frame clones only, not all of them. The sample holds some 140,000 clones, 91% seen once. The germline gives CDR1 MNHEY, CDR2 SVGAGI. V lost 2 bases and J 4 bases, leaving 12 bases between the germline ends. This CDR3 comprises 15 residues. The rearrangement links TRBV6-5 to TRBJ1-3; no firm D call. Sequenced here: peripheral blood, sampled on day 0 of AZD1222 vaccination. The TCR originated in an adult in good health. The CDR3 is CASSYEGTTGNTIYF. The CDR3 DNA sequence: TGTGCCAGCAGTTACGAAGGCACTACCGGAAACACCATATATTTT.